Detailed here is one T cell receptor (beta chain). The antigen this receptor binds is unknown. Base qualities were left out, and no much larger clone turns up one base away. Using the deep immunoSEQ assay, TCR CDR3 regions were amplified from genomic DNA by multiplex PCR. Genomic DNA extracted from each cell subset was distributed evenly over all wells of several immunoSEQ 96-well plates, and each plate served as one replicate. For sorted subsets, about 200 ng genomic DNA, equal to tens of thousands of T cell genomes, was loaded into each replicate PCR. Purified libraries were quantified with a Qubit 3.0 fluorometer, sized on a Bioanalyzer 2100, and re-quantified with the KAPA Library Quantification kit. A separate single-read 150-cycle Illumina NextSeq 550 flow cell was used to sequence each immunoSEQ 96-well plate. In the paper's pipeline: Because the immunoSEQ output held only junctional sequences and lacked quality scores, the filtering could not match the filtering applied to full-length reads. Sequences were annotated with PyIR, a Python wrapper for IgBLAST v1.9, using IMGT germline references to assign V/J genes and CDR3. Reads were filtered out if the reads had weak V/J assignments (E-value above 1e-6), no CDR3, stop codons, out-of-frame junctions, or ambiguous translated residues. V3J clonotypes were defined as sequences sharing the same inferred V gene, J gene, and CDR3 amino acid sequence. Percentage overlap between repertoires was computed as shared unique clonotypes divided by the size of the smaller repertoire. Three approaches were used to assess repertoire richness: RTK rarefaction, the Chao1 estimator, and Recon v2.1 estimates of unobserved clonotypes. OLGA was used to compute generation probabilities for all TCRbeta clonotypes that the gDNA method yielded from four donors. The source is immuneACCESS, and TCRdb retained only in-frame sequences with V and J called. Part of the clones is not carried over; for the studies checked, unresolved V genes explain less than half of this, and the remainder is unexplained. V and J calls and clone size come straight from that table; D and trimming were deduced from the DNA. The table for this sample lists around 1.9 million clones; approximately 94% of them were counted only once. Together, the top ten hold about 1.5% of the sample.

For CDR1 and CDR2, the germline V gene lists SGHRS and YFSETQ. V is cut back by 3 bases and J by 7 bases, with 18 bases in the junction unmatched. The CDR3 numbers 18 residues from cysteine through phenylalanine. Only CDR3 DNA remains: 54 bases, in frame from the first base. CD8 naive samples were obtained by positive selection for CCR7 among CD45RO-negative cells, yielding a CD45RA+CCR7+ population from which TemRA cells were excluded. Healthy HIV-negative adults with no recently reported acute infections or vaccinations were included as donors. Every donor was a Caucasian adult living in Nashville, Tennessee, USA. Blood was obtained by leukapheresis, after which PBMCs were separated by Ficoll-Histopaque density gradient centrifugation and cryopreserved in liquid nitrogen vapor phase. Analytical flow cytometry was used to check the purity and quantity of each magnetically sorted T cell population. From each sorted fraction, genomic DNA was isolated and quantified by UV absorbance on a Nanodrop 2000c.

These data belong to a study of shared clonotypes between healthy human individuals (TCRdb year 2020). Background on the whole study: Three men and two women, aged 18 to 49 years, made up the cohort. For each donor, three plates each were used for CD4 naive and CD4 memory, two plates were used for CD8 naive, and one plate was used for CD8 memory. To estimate repertoire size and how much clonotypes are shared between individuals, the study performed deep sequencing of blood TCR repertoires from roughly five healthy adults. Different laboratories and diverse techniques were used to prepare libraries and sequence TCR repertoires, to increase sequencing depth and limit assay-specific biases. Each donor's leukapheresis produced roughly between about 0.9 and 9.5 billion PBMCs. Points the paper makes about the study in general: Based on pairwise subsampling, the degree of clonotype sharing among donors was expected to be affected by sequencing depth. Incomplete sequencing was indicated by rarefaction of sorted-subset datasets, despite the large sequencing depth. Naive subsets generally had larger estimated clonotype richness than memory subsets. The genetic and exposure-history diversity represented was limited by the small number of donors. Sampling was limited to blood, and TCR repertoires in tissue likely differ from TCR repertoires in blood. Compared with non-shared clonotypes, clonotypes shared by all four sorted-subset donors had higher generation probabilities. Sharing across a few donors was observed for approximately 5% of naive CD4, over 3% of naive CD8, over 2% of memory CD4, and roughly 0.4% of memory CD8 clonotypes.

The receptor was derived from a man aged 18 to 30 in good health. Some clones in this sample may be carry-over from other donors' samples. Source material: naive CD8+ T cells from PBMCs. The intended sense of this specimen's cell subset or site label: CD45RA+CCR7+. The chain uses TRBV5-1 and TRBJ2-1, and 8 junction bases match TRBD1. The DNA sequence is given as TGCGCCAGCAGCTCGCCGCTTCCAGACAGGGGAAAGATAAATGAGCAGTTCTTC. Its coded protein is CASSSPLPDRGKINEQFF.